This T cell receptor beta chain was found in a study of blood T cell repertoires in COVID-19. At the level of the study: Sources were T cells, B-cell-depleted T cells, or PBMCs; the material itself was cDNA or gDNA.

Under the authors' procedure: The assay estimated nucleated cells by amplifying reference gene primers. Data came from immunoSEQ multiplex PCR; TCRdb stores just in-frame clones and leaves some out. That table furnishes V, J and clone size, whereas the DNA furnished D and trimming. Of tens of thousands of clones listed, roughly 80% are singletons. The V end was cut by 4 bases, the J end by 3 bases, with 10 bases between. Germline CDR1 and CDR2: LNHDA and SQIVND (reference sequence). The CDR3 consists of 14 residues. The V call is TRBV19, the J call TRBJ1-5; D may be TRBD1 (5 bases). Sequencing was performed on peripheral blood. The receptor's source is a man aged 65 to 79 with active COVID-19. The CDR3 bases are TGTGCCAGTAGTACAAGACAGAACAATCAGCCCCAGCATTTT. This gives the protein CASSTRQNNQPQHF. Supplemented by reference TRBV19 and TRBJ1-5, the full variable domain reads DGGITQSPKYLFRKEGQNVTLSCEQNLNHDAMYWYRQDPGQGLRLIYYSQIVNDFQKGDIAEGYSVSREKKESFPLTVTSAQKNPTAFYLCASSTRQNNQPQHFGDGTRLSIL.